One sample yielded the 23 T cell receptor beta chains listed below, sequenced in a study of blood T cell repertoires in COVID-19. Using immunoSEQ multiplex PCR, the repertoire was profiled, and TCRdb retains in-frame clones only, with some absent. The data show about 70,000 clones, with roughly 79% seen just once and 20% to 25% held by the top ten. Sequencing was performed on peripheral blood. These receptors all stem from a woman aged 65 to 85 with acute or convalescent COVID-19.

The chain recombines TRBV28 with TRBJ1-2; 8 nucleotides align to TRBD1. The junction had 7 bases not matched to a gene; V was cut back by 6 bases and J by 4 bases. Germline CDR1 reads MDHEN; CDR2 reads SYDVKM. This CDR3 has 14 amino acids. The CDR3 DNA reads TGTGCCAGCAGCCCAGGCACAGGGGGCTATGGCTACACCTTC. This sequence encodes CASSPGTGGYGYTF.

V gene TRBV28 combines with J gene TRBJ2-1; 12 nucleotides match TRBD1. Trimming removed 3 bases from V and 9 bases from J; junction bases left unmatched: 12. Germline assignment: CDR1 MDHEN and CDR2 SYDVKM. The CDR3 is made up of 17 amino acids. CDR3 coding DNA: TGTGCCAGCAGTTTTCTTATGGGGACAGGGGGCAGGGGTGAGCAGTTCTTC. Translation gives CASSFLMGTGGRGEQFF.

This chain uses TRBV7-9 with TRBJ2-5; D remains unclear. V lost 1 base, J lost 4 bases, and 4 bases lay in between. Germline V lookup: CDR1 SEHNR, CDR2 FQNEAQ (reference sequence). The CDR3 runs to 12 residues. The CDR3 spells CASSLDLETQYF. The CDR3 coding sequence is TGTGCCAGCAGCTTAGACTTAGAGACCCAGTACTTC.

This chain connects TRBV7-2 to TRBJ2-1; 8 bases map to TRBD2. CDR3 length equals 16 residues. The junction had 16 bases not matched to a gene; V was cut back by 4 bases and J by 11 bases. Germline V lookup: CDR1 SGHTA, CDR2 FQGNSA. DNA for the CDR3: TGTGCCAGCAGCTCCATTTCCAGCGGGAGAAAGATTCAGCAGTTCTTC. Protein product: CASSSISSGRKIQQFF.

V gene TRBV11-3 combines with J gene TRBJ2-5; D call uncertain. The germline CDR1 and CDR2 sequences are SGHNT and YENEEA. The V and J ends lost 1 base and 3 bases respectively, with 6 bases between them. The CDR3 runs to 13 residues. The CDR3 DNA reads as TGTGCCAGCAGCTTAGTGGCGGAAGAGACCCAGTACTTC. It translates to CASSLVAEETQYF.

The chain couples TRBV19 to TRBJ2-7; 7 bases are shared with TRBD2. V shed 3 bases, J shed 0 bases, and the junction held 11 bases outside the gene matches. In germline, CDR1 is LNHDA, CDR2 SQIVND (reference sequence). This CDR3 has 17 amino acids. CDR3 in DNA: TGTGCCAGTAGTATGGGCGGGAGACCGCTCCTCTCCTACGAGCAGTACTTC. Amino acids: CASSMGGRPLLSYEQYF.

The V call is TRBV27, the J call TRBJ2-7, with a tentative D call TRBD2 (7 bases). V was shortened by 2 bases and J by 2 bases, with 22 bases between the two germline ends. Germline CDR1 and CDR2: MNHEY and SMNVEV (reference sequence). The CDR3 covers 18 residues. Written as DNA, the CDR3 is TGTGCCAGCAGTTTAGAAGTAGGGGGGGGAAGCGAACCCTACGAGCAGTACTTC. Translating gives CASSLEVGGGSEPYEQYF.

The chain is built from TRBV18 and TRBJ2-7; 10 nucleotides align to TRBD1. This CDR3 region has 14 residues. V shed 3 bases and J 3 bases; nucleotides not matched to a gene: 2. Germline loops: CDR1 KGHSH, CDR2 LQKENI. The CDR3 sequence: CASSPWDRGYEQYF. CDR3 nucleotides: TGTGCCAGCTCACCGTGGGACAGGGGCTACGAGCAGTACTTC.

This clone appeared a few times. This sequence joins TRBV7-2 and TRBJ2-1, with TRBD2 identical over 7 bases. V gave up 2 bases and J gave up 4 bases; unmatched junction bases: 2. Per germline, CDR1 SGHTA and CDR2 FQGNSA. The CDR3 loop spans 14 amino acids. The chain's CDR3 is CASSLLREYNEQFF. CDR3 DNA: TGTGCCAGCAGCTTATTGCGGGAGTACAATGAGCAGTTCTTC.

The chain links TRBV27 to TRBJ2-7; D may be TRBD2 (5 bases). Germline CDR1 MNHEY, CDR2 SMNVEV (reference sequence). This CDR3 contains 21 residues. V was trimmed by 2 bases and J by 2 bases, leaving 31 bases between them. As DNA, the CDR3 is TGTGCCAGCAGTTTAGAGGCACCGCACTCCTCTGAGACTATTGTGCCCTACGAGCAGTACTTC. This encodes CASSLEAPHSSETIVPYEQYF.

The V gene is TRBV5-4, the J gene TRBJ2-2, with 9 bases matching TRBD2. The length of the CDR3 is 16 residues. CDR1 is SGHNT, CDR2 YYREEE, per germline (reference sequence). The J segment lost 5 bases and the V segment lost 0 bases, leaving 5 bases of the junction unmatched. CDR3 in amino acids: CASSLGPAGGTGELFF. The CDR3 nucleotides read TGTGCCAGCAGCTTGGGGCCAGCGGGAGGTACCGGGGAGCTGTTTTTT.

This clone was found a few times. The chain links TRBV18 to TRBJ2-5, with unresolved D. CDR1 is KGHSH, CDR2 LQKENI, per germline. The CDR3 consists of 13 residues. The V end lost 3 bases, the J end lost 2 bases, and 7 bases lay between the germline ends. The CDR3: CASSPNSQETQYF. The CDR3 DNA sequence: TGTGCCAGCTCACCGAACAGTCAAGAGACCCAGTACTTC.

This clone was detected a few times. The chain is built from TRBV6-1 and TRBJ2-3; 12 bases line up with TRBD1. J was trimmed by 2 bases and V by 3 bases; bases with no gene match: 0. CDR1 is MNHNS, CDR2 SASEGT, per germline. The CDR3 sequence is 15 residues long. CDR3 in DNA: TGTGCCAGCAGTGAGGGACAGGGGGCCACAGATACGCAGTATTTT. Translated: CASSEGQGATDTQYF.

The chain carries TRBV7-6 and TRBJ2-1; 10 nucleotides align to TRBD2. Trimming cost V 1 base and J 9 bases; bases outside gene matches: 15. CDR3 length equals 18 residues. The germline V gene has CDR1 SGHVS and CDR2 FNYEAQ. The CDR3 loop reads CASSLDKREGPKMSEQFF. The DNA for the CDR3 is TGTGCCAGCAGCTTAGACAAGCGGGAGGGCCCTAAGATGAGTGAGCAGTTCTTC.

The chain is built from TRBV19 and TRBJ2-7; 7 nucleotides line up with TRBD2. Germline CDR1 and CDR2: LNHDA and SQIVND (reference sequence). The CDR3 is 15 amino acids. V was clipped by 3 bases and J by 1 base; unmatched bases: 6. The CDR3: CASSILLAESYEQYF. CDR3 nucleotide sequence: TGTGCCAGTAGTATCCTCCTAGCGGAATCCTACGAGCAGTACTTC.

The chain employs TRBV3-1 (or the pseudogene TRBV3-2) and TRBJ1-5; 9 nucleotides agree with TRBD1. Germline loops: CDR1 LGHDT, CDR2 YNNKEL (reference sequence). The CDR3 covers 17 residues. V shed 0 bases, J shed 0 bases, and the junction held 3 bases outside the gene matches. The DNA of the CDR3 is TGTGCCAGCAGCCAAGATCCACAGGGGGCTAGCAATCAGCCCCAGCATTTT. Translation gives CASSQDPQGASNQPQHF.

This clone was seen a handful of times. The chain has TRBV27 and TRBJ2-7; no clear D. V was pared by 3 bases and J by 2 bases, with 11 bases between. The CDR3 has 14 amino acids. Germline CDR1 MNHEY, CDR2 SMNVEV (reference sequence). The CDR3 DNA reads TGTGCCAGCAGTTTTGCGCCCCCAACCTACGAGCAGTACTTC. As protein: CASSFAPPTYEQYF.

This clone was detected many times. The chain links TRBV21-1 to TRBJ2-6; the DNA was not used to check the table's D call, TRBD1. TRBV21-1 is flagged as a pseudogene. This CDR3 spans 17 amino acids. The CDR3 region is CASSRGQEGSGANVLTF. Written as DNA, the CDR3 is TGTGCCAGCAGCAGGGGACAGGAGGGCTCTGGGGCCAACGTCCTGACTTTC.

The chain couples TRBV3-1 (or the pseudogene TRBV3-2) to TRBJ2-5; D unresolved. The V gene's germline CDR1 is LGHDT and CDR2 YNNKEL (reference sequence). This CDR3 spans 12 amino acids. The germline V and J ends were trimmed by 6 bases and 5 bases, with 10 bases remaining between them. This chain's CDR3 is CASSLRRETQYF. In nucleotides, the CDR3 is TGTGCCAGCAGTCTCCGCCGGGAGACCCAGTACTTC.

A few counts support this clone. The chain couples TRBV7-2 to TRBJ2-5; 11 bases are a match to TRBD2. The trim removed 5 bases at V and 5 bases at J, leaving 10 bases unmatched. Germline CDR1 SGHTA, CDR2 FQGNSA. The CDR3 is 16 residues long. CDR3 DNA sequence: TGTGCCAGCAGCGTTAGCGGGAGGGCCTTAGGGGAGACCCAGTACTTC. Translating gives CASSVSGRALGETQYF.

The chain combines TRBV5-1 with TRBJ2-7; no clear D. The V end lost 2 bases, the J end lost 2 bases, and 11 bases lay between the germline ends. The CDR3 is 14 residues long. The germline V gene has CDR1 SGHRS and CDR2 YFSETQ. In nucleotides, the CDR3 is TGCGCCAGCAGCTTCGGAAGCGCGACCTACGAGCAGTACTTC. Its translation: CASSFGSATYEQYF.

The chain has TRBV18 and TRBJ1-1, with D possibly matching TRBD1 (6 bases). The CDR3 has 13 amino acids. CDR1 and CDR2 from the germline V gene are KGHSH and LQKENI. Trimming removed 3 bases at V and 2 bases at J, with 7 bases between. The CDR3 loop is CASSPGGNTEAFF. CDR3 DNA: TGTGCCAGCTCACCTGGGGGCAACACTGAAGCTTTCTTT.

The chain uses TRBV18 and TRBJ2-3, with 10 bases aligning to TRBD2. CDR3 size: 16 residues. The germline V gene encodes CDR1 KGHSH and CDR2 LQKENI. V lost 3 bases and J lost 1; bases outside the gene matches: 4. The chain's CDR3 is CASSPTSGMGTDTQYF. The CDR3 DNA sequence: TGTGCCAGCTCACCCACTAGCGGGATGGGCACAGATACGCAGTATTTT.